These 3 T cell receptor beta chains were all obtained from the same sample, sequenced in a study of response to subunit inactivated influenza vaccine. TCRdb re-called the RT-PCR reads through MiXCR, storing one row per CDR3 protein. This table holds 500,000 to 550,000 distinct CDR3 sequences, less than 7.5% found once. Source: PBMCs from blood, taken around 25 months after vaccination. The receptors were gathered from a man aged 50 to 69 who received an inactivated influenza vaccine.

For the CDR3, the DNA is TGTGCCAGCAGCGTAGAGGGGACAACCTACAATGAGCAGTTCTTC. This encodes CASSVEGTTYNEQFF. The chain couples TRBV9 to TRBJ2-1; weak D call: TRBD1 (6 bases). Deletions cut 0 bases from V and 2 bases from J, with 9 bases between. Germline CDR1 is SGDLS and CDR2 is YYNGEE. The CDR3 loop spans 15 amino acids. The whole variable domain, filled in from reference TRBV9 and TRBJ2-1, reads DSGVTQTPKHLITATGQRVTLRCSPRSGDLSVYWYQQSLDQGLQFLIQYYNGEERAKGNILERFSAQQFPDLHSELNLSSLELGDSALYFCASSVEGTTYNEQFFGPGTRLTVL.

This clonotype was observed a few times. In DNA form, the CDR3 reads TGTGCCAGCAGAGCCGGACTAGCGGGAGGACATCGGCGGACCCAGTACTTC. Protein product: CASRAGLAGGHRRTQYF. This sequence joins TRBV6-1 and TRBJ2-5; 14 nucleotides align to TRBD2. The CDR3 extends over 17 amino acids. V was clipped by 6 bases and J by 7 bases; unmatched bases: 13. Germline loops: CDR1 MNHNS, CDR2 SASEGT.

V and J are TRBV7-2 and TRBJ1-3; TRBD1 agrees at 10 bases. V shed 5 bases, J shed 3 bases, and the junction held 7 bases outside the gene matches. CDR3 length: 16 amino acids. The germline CDR1 and CDR2 sequences are SGHTA and FQGNSA. CDR3 sequence reads: CASSPTGGSSGNTIYF. DNA for the CDR3: TGTGCCAGCAGCCCGACAGGGGGCTCGAGTGGAAACACCATATATTTT.